This TCR beta chain was captured by sequencing in a study of naive and memory T cell subsets. J gave up 6 bases and V 2 bases, and 14 bases lay outside the gene matches. The length of the CDR3 is 18 residues. Per germline, CDR1 SGHTA and CDR2 FQGNSA. The library had UMIs added by 3' ligation of an oligonucleotide to TCR cDNA. This clonotype was seen many times. The SP2 primer and nested alpha and beta constant region primers amplified ligated cDNA in four rounds. TCRdb reprocessed the UMI-ligation and nested PCR reads with MiXCR, giving one entry per CDR3 protein. The sample shows about 26,000 distinct CDR3 sequences, roughly 5.2% of them seen only once.

The chain recombines TRBV7-2 with TRBJ1-2; 11 bases match TRBD1. The sample consisted of blood. The TCR comes from an adult in good health. The CDR3 reads CASSLSRTGGPLGHGYTF. CDR3 DNA: TGTGCCAGCAGCTTATCTAGGACAGGGGGCCCGTTGGGGCATGGCTACACCTTC.